This is a list of T cell receptor beta chains from one sample in a study of untreated major depressive disorder. The repertoire was sequenced with immunoSEQ multiplex PCR; TCRdb's copy has only in-frame clones and lacks some. The sample yields 10,000 to 15,000 clones, just over 90% seen once. The sequenced sample was CD4+ T cells from PBMCs. The receptors shown here come from a young woman with major depressive disorder. Each CDR3 is given with its conserved first and last residue. The order of the fields is CDR3 length, D gene, J gene, clone size, V gene, CDR3 protein, CDR3 DNA. The D gene is left open where the match is weak. Rows give clone size only sometimes, using once, few, many, or a class for an expanded clone.

CDR3 length: 14
D gene: .
J gene: TRBJ2-2
clone size: .
V gene: TRBV4-2
CDR3 protein: CASSPGANTGELFF
CDR3 DNA: TGTGCCAGCAGCCCCGGAGCAAACACCGGGGAGCTGTTTTTT

CDR3 length: 18
D gene: TRBD1
J gene: TRBJ2-3
clone size: .
V gene: TRBV18
CDR3 protein: CASSPPIQGLGLTDTQYF
CDR3 DNA: TGTGCCAGCTCACCACCGATACAGGGGCTTGGACTTACAGATACGCAGTATTTT

CDR3 length: 12
D gene: .
J gene: TRBJ2-7
clone size: .
V gene: TRBV5-1
CDR3 protein: CASGAESYEQYF
CDR3 DNA: TGCGCCAGCGGAGCGGAGTCCTACGAGCAGTACTTC

CDR3 length: 16
D gene: .
J gene: TRBJ1-1
clone size: few
V gene: TRBV18
CDR3 protein: CASSSRSTGANTEAFF
CDR3 DNA: TGTGCCAGCTCATCCCGAAGCACAGGCGCGAATACTGAAGCTTTCTTT

CDR3 length: 13
D gene: .
J gene: TRBJ2-5
clone size: .
V gene: TRBV7-7
CDR3 protein: CASSPDYKETQYF
CDR3 DNA: TGTGCTAGCAGCCCTGACTACAAGGAGACCCAGTACTTC

CDR3 length: 16
D gene: .
J gene: TRBJ2-7
clone size: .
V gene: TRBV5-1
CDR3 protein: CASSLVVGSGNYEQYF
CDR3 DNA: TGCGCCAGCAGCTTGGTCGTGGGTAGCGGAAACTACGAGCAGTACTTC

CDR3 length: 15
D gene: .
J gene: TRBJ2-2
clone size: .
V gene: TRBV9
CDR3 protein: CASSVQGRVTGELFF
CDR3 DNA: TGTGCCAGCAGCGTGCAGGGGCGGGTCACCGGGGAGCTGTTTTTT

CDR3 length: 16
D gene: .
J gene: TRBJ1-3
clone size: .
V gene: TRBV6-6
CDR3 protein: CASRTGRPNSGNTIYF
CDR3 DNA: TGTGCCAGCAGGACGGGGAGACCGAACTCTGGAAACACCATATATTTT

CDR3 length: 13
D gene: .
J gene: TRBJ1-1
clone size: .
V gene: TRBV7-9
CDR3 protein: CASSYSRDTEAFF
CDR3 DNA: TGTGCCAGCAGCTACTCCCGGGACACTGAAGCTTTCTTT

CDR3 length: 15
D gene: TRBD1
J gene: TRBJ2-2
clone size: .
V gene: TRBV6-5
CDR3 protein: CASSSRTGNTGELFF
CDR3 DNA: TGTGCCAGCAGTTCCAGGACAGGGAACACCGGGGAGCTGTTTTTT

CDR3 length: 15
D gene: TRBD1
J gene: TRBJ2-5
clone size: .
V gene: TRBV11-2
CDR3 protein: CASSPNRGPQETQYF
CDR3 DNA: TGTGCCAGCAGCCCGAATAGGGGGCCCCAAGAGACCCAGTACTTC

CDR3 length: 15
D gene: .
J gene: TRBJ2-7
clone size: .
V gene: TRBV7-2
CDR3 protein: CASSLSSGSGYEQYF
CDR3 DNA: TGTGCCAGCAGCTTATCTTCCGGGAGTGGCTACGAGCAGTACTTC

CDR3 length: 13
D gene: .
J gene: TRBJ1-5
clone size: .
V gene: TRBV7-2
CDR3 protein: CASSLGAESAQHF
CDR3 DNA: TGTGCCAGCAGCTTAGGTGCGGAGTCAGCCCAGCATTTT

CDR3 length: 15
D gene: .
J gene: TRBJ1-1
clone size: .
V gene: TRBV2
CDR3 protein: CASSINEGLNTEAFF
CDR3 DNA: TGTGCCAGCAGTATTAATGAGGGCTTGAACACTGAAGCTTTCTTT

CDR3 length: 11
D gene: .
J gene: TRBJ1-2
clone size: .
V gene: TRBV11-2
CDR3 protein: CASSSGRGYTF
CDR3 DNA: TGTGCCAGCAGCTCTGGACGAGGCTACACCTTC

CDR3 length: 16
D gene: .
J gene: TRBJ1-5
clone size: .
V gene: TRBV7-6
CDR3 protein: CASSLEGGASNQPQHF
CDR3 DNA: TGTGCCAGCAGCTTAGAAGGAGGGGCGAGCAATCAGCCCCAGCATTTT

CDR3 length: 14
D gene: .
J gene: TRBJ2-7
clone size: .
V gene: TRBV2
CDR3 protein: CASREDRSSYEQYF
CDR3 DNA: TGTGCCAGCAGGGAAGACAGGAGCTCCTACGAGCAGTACTTC

CDR3 length: 16
D gene: .
J gene: TRBJ2-5
clone size: once
V gene: TRBV28
CDR3 protein: CASSLGGAQGQETQYF
CDR3 DNA: TGTGCCAGCAGTCTGGGGGGGGCCCAGGGCCAAGAGACCCAGTACTTC

CDR3 length: 17
D gene: TRBD2
J gene: TRBJ2-1
clone size: .
V gene: TRBV30
CDR3 protein: CAWRALGLAQGFGEQFF
CDR3 DNA: TGTGCCTGGAGGGCCCTTGGACTAGCGCAGGGGTTCGGTGAGCAGTTCTTC

CDR3 length: 16
D gene: .
J gene: TRBJ2-3
clone size: .
V gene: TRBV7-2
CDR3 protein: CASSLGSIYSTDTQYF
CDR3 DNA: TGTGCCAGCAGCTTAGGTTCTATTTATAGCACAGATACGCAGTATTTT

CDR3 length: 15
D gene: TRBD1
J gene: TRBJ1-1
clone size: .
V gene: TRBV11-2
CDR3 protein: CASSFRQGLYTEAFF
CDR3 DNA: TGTGCCAGCAGCTTTCGACAGGGCCTCTACACTGAAGCTTTCTTT

CDR3 length: 13
D gene: .
J gene: TRBJ2-1
clone size: .
V gene: TRBV6-5
CDR3 protein: CASGRGRYNEQFF
CDR3 DNA: TGTGCCAGCGGGCGTGGTAGGTACAATGAGCAGTTCTTC

CDR3 length: 10
D gene: .
J gene: TRBJ1-1
clone size: .
V gene: TRBV6-1
CDR3 protein: CASSLTEAFF
CDR3 DNA: TGTGCCAGCAGCCTCACTGAAGCTTTCTTT

CDR3 length: 13
D gene: .
J gene: TRBJ1-5
clone size: .
V gene: TRBV5-3
CDR3 protein: CARSFNSNQPQHF
CDR3 DNA: TGTGCCAGAAGTTTCAACAGCAATCAGCCCCAGCATTTT

CDR3 length: 15
D gene: .
J gene: TRBJ1-1
clone size: .
V gene: TRBV6-5
CDR3 protein: CASSARSGTNTEAFF
CDR3 DNA: TGTGCCAGCAGCGCGCGGTCGGGGACGAACACTGAAGCTTTCTTT

CDR3 length: 15
D gene: .
J gene: TRBJ1-5
clone size: .
V gene: TRBV6-5
CDR3 protein: CASSPRGGGNQPQHF
CDR3 DNA: TGTGCCAGCAGCCCTCGTGGGGGTGGCAATCAGCCCCAGCATTTT

CDR3 length: 12
D gene: .
J gene: TRBJ2-2
clone size: .
V gene: TRBV18
CDR3 protein: CASSHNTGELFF
CDR3 DNA: TGTGCCAGCTCACACAACACCGGGGAGCTGTTTTTT

CDR3 length: 15
D gene: .
J gene: TRBJ2-7
clone size: .
V gene: TRBV5-4
CDR3 protein: CASSHSTVNAYEQYF
CDR3 DNA: TGTGCCAGCAGCCATTCGACGGTCAACGCCTACGAGCAGTACTTC

CDR3 length: 11
D gene: .
J gene: TRBJ2-1
clone size: .
V gene: TRBV11-2
CDR3 protein: CASSLGYEQFF
CDR3 DNA: TGTGCCAGCAGCTTAGGCTATGAGCAGTTCTTC

CDR3 length: 17
D gene: TRBD2
J gene: TRBJ2-1
clone size: .
V gene: TRBV19
CDR3 protein: CASSLGSGRAWDNEQFF
CDR3 DNA: TGTGCCAGTAGTCTGGGTAGCGGGAGGGCATGGGACAATGAGCAGTTCTTC

CDR3 length: 13
D gene: .
J gene: TRBJ2-1
clone size: .
V gene: TRBV30
CDR3 protein: CAWSPLSQGRQFF
CDR3 DNA: TGTGCCTGGAGCCCCCTGTCCCAGGGGAGGCAGTTCTTC

CDR3 length: 12
D gene: TRBD1
J gene: TRBJ1-2
clone size: .
V gene: TRBV7-2
CDR3 protein: CASGTANYGYTF
CDR3 DNA: TGTGCCAGCGGGACAGCTAACTATGGCTACACCTTC

CDR3 length: 15
D gene: .
J gene: TRBJ2-7
clone size: .
V gene: TRBV19
CDR3 protein: CASSISSLAAYEQYF
CDR3 DNA: TGTGCCAGTAGTATATCGTCACTAGCAGCCTACGAGCAGTACTTC

CDR3 length: 15
D gene: TRBD1
J gene: TRBJ1-2
clone size: .
V gene: TRBV2
CDR3 protein: CASSEAPGQPDGYTF
CDR3 DNA: TGTGCCAGCAGTGAAGCCCCGGGACAGCCAGATGGCTACACCTTC

CDR3 length: 13
D gene: TRBD1
J gene: TRBJ1-1
clone size: .
V gene: TRBV14
CDR3 protein: CASSPPGQLEAFF
CDR3 DNA: TGTGCCAGCAGCCCTCCGGGACAGCTAGAAGCTTTCTTT

CDR3 length: 15
D gene: .
J gene: TRBJ2-7
clone size: .
V gene: TRBV25-1
CDR3 protein: CASTVQGRGPYEQYF
CDR3 DNA: TGTGCCAGCACCGTTCAGGGTAGGGGACCCTACGAGCAGTACTTC